Included here is one TCR beta chain sequence, with context. The CDR3 spans 16 residues. The V and J ends lost 0 bases and 7 bases, in that order; junction bases with no gene match: 9. Germline lookup yields CDR1 SNHLY and CDR2 FYNNEI. The data were taken from a study of T cell changes during pregnancy in multiple sclerosis. The repertoire was sequenced with immunoSEQ multiplex PCR; TCRdb's copy has only in-frame clones and lacks some. Among 70,000 to 90,000 clones, about 90% were seen once, and the ten largest hold roughly 4%. This clonotype was obtained from a female donor in good health, serving as a control in a pregnancy study. Some clones in this sample may be carry-over from other donors' samples. The chain links TRBV2 to TRBJ2-7; TRBD1 agrees at 10 bases. The sample was PBMCs, taken in the first trimester of pregnancy. CDR3 protein: CASSEARWDRGGEQYF. The CDR3 coding sequence is TGTGCCAGCAGTGAAGCGCGGTGGGACAGGGGAGGAGAGCAGTACTTC.